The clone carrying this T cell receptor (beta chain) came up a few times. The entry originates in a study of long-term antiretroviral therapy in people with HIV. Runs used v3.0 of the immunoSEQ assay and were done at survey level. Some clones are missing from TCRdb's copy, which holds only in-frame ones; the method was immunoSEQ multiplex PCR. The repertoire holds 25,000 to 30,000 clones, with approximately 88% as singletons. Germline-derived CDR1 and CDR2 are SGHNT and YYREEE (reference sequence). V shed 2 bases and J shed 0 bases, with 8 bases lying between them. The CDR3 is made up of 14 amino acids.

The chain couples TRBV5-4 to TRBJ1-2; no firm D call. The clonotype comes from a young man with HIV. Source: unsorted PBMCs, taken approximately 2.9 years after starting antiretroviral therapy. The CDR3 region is CASSFVGSNYGYTF. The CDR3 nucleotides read TGTGCCAGCAGCTTTGTCGGCTCTAACTATGGCTACACCTTC.